These 27 T cell receptor beta chains originate from one sample sequenced in a study of response to subunit inactivated influenza vaccine. Using its own MiXCR run on the RT-PCR reads, TCRdb lists one record per CDR3 protein. The table records 650,000 to 700,000 distinct CDR3 sequences, 15% to 19% of them present only once. This specimen was PBMCs from blood, taken roughly 13 days after vaccination. The receptors stem from a man aged 45-60 years who received an inactivated influenza vaccine.

J is TRBJ1-1 and V is TRBV12-2. TRBV12-2 is labeled a pseudogene. The CDR3 extends over 9 amino acids. In nucleotides, the CDR3 is TGTGCAAGTTGCCGTGAAGCTTTCTTT. Protein: CASCREAFF.

In its sample, this clonotype was seen a few times. The chain couples TRBV28 to TRBJ1-5; TRBD1 agrees at 7 bases. The CDR3 is 16 amino acids. Per the germline V gene, CDR1 is MDHEN and CDR2 is SYDVKM. V shed 6 bases and J 2 bases; nucleotides not matched to a gene: 10. The CDR3 region is CASRAGGRPRNQPQHF. DNA of the CDR3: TGTGCCAGCAGAGCAGGGGGGCGGCCACGCAATCAGCCCCAGCATTTT.

This clonotype has only a few counts. The V call is TRBV4-1, the J call TRBJ1-1; D is unclear. Per the germline V gene, CDR1 is MGHRA and CDR2 is YSYEKL. The CDR3 contains 15 residues. Between the trimmed V and J ends, which lost 1 base and 0 bases, there was a span of 9 bases. CDR3 region: CASSQADGLNTEAFF. DNA of the CDR3: TGCGCCAGCAGCCAAGCGGACGGATTGAACACTGAAGCTTTCTTT.

The chain employs TRBV7-3 and TRBJ2-7; 9 bases align to TRBD1. The V gene's germline CDR1 is SGHTA and CDR2 FQGTGA. The CDR3 runs 15 residues. J was trimmed by 6 bases and V by 2 bases; bases with no gene match: 8. The CDR3 reads CASSLHGTGYAEQYF. The CDR3 nucleotides read TGTGCCAGCAGCTTACACGGGACAGGGTACGCCGAGCAGTACTTC.

The sample holds a few counts of this clonotype. The genes are TRBV10-3 and TRBJ2-2; 7 bases line up with TRBD1. The CDR3 is 15 amino acids. Trimming removed 0 bases from V and 4 bases from J; junction bases left unmatched: 2. The germline CDR1 and CDR2 sequences are ENHRY and SYGVKD. The CDR3 DNA is TGTGCCATCAGTGAGTCGAAGGGGGCCACCGGGGAGCTGTTTTTT. Its translation is CAISESKGATGELFF.

The chain employs TRBV2 and TRBJ1-2, with D possibly being TRBD1 (6 bases). Trimming pared 3 bases from V and 7 bases from J, leaving 18 bases between. Germline CDR1 reads SNHLY; CDR2 reads FYNNEI. The CDR3 loop spans 15 amino acids. The CDR3 DNA is TGTGCCAGCAGTGAGGGGGGCCGGGTGGGTGCTGGCTACACCTTC. This gives the protein CASSEGGRVGAGYTF.

This clonotype was recorded a few times. V usage is TRBV9 and J usage is TRBJ2-7; TRBD2 might be the D (6 bases). The V gene's germline CDR1 is SGDLS and CDR2 YYNGEE. The length of the CDR3 is 14 residues. V gave up 0 bases and J gave up 0 bases, with 7 bases separating them. This CDR3 reads CASSVDGSSYEQYF. As DNA, the CDR3 is TGTGCCAGCAGCGTAGACGGGAGCTCCTACGAGCAGTACTTC.

This clonotype was found many times. This sequence joins TRBV2 and TRBJ1-1; 8 bases are shared with TRBD1. The CDR3 has 12 residues. Germline V gene data show CDR1 as SNHLY and CDR2 as FYNNEI. With V trimmed by 8 bases and J by 4 bases, 3 bases remained unmatched. The CDR3 sequence is CASGQGITEAFF. The CDR3 DNA sequence: TGTGCCAGCGGACAGGGTATCACTGAAGCTTTCTTT.

In this sample, this clonotype turned up a few times. The chain uses TRBV7-8 and TRBJ2-2; 7 nucleotides agree with TRBD2. V dropped 5 bases and J dropped 5; count of bases not matched to a gene: 8. Germline CDR1 reads SGHVS; CDR2 reads FQNEAQ. The CDR3 consists of 15 residues. CDR3 nucleotide sequence: TGTGCCAGCAGCACCACCCGGGGAGGGACCGGGGAGCTGTTTTTT. As protein: CASSTTRGGTGELFF.

In this sample, this clonotype turned up a few times. V is TRBV5-1 and J is TRBJ2-5; 10 bases agree with TRBD2. The CDR3 is made up of 17 amino acids. Trimming took 0 bases from V and 5 from J; bases not matched to a gene: 10. Looked up from germline, CDR1 is SGHRS and CDR2 is YFSETQ. CDR3 residues: CASSLAPLAGTGETQYF. CDR3 bases: TGCGCCAGCAGCTTGGCCCCACTAGCGGGAACGGGGGAGACCCAGTACTTC.

The V call is TRBV5-5, the J call TRBJ1-1, with D tentatively TRBD1 (6 bases). CDR3 length equals 16 residues. The V end was cut by 4 bases, the J end by 5 bases, with 21 bases between. The germline V gene has CDR1 SGHKS and CDR2 YYEKEE (reference sequence). The CDR3 DNA is TGTGCCAGCAGCCCTCGAGGGCAGGGGAGAGAGACTGAAGCTTTCTTT. Its protein is CASSPRGQGRETEAFF.

This clonotype came up a few times. CDR3 bases: TGTGCCAGCAGCTTGAAACGGGACAGGGGGCTGCGAATCGGGGAGCTGTTTTTT. Protein product: CASSLKRDRGLRIGELFF. The V call is TRBV11-2, the J call TRBJ2-2; 12 bases match TRBD1. The CDR3 is 18 residues long. V dropped 3 bases and J dropped 7; count of bases not matched to a gene: 12. Germline V gives CDR1 SGHAT, CDR2 FQNNGV.

The rearrangement uses TRBV4-3 and TRBJ2-7; D is ambiguous. Trimming left V 0 bases short and J 0 bases short, with 9 bases between. Per the germline V gene, CDR1 is LGHNA and CDR2 is YSLEER. This CDR3 is 15 amino acids long. The DNA of the CDR3 is TGCGCCAGCAGCCAAGAATCGGTCTCCTCCTACGAGCAGTACTTC. Its protein product is CASSQESVSSYEQYF.

The V call is TRBV11-2, the J call TRBJ2-7; D uncertain. V was trimmed by 1 base and J by 7 bases, leaving 14 bases between them. The CDR3 has 14 amino acids. The V gene's germline CDR1 is SGHAT and CDR2 FQNNGV. Here the CDR3 DNA reads TGTGCCAGCAGCTTAGTTAGCAACCTAGGGGAGCAGTACTTC. Protein product: CASSLVSNLGEQYF. Variable domain in full (rest from reference TRBV11-2 and TRBJ2-7): EAGVAQSPRYKIIEKRQSVAFWCNPISGHATLYWYQQILGQGPKLLIQFQNNGVVDDSQLPKDRFSAERLKGVDSTLKIQPAKLEDSAVYLCASSLVSNLGEQYFGPGTRLTVT.

The sample holds a few counts of this clonotype. The rearrangement joins TRBV5-6 to TRBJ1-1; unclear D gene. Germline V gene sequence: CDR1 SGHDT, CDR2 YYEEEE. Between the trimmed V and J ends, which lost 0 bases and 4 bases, there was a span of 10 bases. The CDR3 covers 14 residues. CDR3 sequence reads: CASSLAGSLTEAFF. The CDR3 DNA follows: TGTGCCAGCAGCTTGGCCGGAAGCCTCACTGAAGCTTTCTTT.

This clonotype was seen more than once but under ten times. The chain is built from TRBV23-1 and TRBJ1-2; D perhaps matches TRBD1 (5 bases). TRBV23-1 counts as an open reading frame of uncertain function. The CDR3 contains 14 residues. The V gene lost 3 bases and the J gene lost 6 bases, with 14 bases spanning the gap. This CDR3 is CASSHWGGKDGYTF. The CDR3 DNA sequence: TGCGCCAGCAGTCATTGGGGGGGGAAGGATGGCTACACCTTC.

V usage is TRBV7-8 and J usage is TRBJ2-7; D gene unclear. The germline CDR1 and CDR2 sequences are SGHVS and FQNEAQ. The CDR3 length is 14 residues. V lost 1 base to trimming and J lost 2 bases, with 9 bases between them. The CDR3 sequence is CASSLGFDTYEQYF. CDR3 nucleotide sequence: TGTGCCAGCAGCTTAGGTTTCGACACCTACGAGCAGTACTTC.

This clonotype has ten or more counts. The chain is built from TRBV7-2 and TRBJ2-3, with D perhaps TRBD2 (5 bases). The germline gives CDR1 SGHTA, CDR2 FQGNSA. The CDR3 loop spans 13 amino acids. V was shortened by 3 bases and J by 5 bases, with 9 bases between the two germline ends. The CDR3 DNA reads TGTGCCAGCAGCTTCGCCCGGGGAGATACGCAGTATTTT. Translated, it gives CASSFARGDTQYF.

This clonotype was observed a handful of times. The rearrangement links TRBV3-1 to TRBJ1-2; D ambiguous. V lost 1 base and J lost 0, with 9 bases in between. The germline gives CDR1 LGHDT, CDR2 YNNKEL (reference sequence). CDR3 size: 15 residues. The CDR3 sequence is CASSQVWSSNYGYTF. The DNA for the CDR3 is TGTGCCAGCAGCCAAGTCTGGAGCTCTAACTATGGCTACACCTTC.

Only a few counts were recorded for this clonotype. V gene TRBV7-9 combines with J gene TRBJ2-1; D remains unclear. This CDR3 spans 16 amino acids. V lost 1 base and J 0 bases, leaving 10 bases between the germline ends. The germline V gene has CDR1 SEHNR and CDR2 FQNEAQ (reference sequence). The CDR3 DNA reads TGTGCCAGCAGCTTAGGGTCTCACTCCTCCTACAATGAGCAGTTCTTC. Its protein is CASSLGSHSSYNEQFF.

This chain links TRBV11-3 with TRBJ2-1; D possibly uses TRBD1 or TRBD2 (5 bases each). The V end was cut by 6 bases, the J end by 6 bases, with 9 bases between. This CDR3 is 12 amino acids long. Germline V gene lookup returns CDR1 SGHNT and CDR2 YENEEA. CDR3 coding DNA: TGTGCCAGCAGTAAGGGGAGCAATGAGCAGTTCTTC. Amino acid sequence: CASSKGSNEQFF.

This clonotype occurred a few times. The chain couples TRBV4-1 to TRBJ2-7, with D unclear. Germline V gives CDR1 MGHRA, CDR2 YSYEKL. The V end was cut by 4 bases, the J end by 2 bases, with 15 bases between. The CDR3 is 15 amino acids. The DNA of the CDR3 is TGCGCCAGCAGCCCCTTGTTCTCCGCGGCCTACGAGCAGTACTTC. It translates to CASSPLFSAAYEQYF.

This clonotype was recorded a few times. Here the CDR3 DNA reads TGTGCCAGCAGCTTAACTACCACCTACGAGCAGTACTTC. Translated: CASSLTTTYEQYF. V gene TRBV7-2 combines with J gene TRBJ2-7; D not certain. Deletions cut 2 bases from V and 2 bases from J, with 7 bases between. From germline, CDR1 is SGHTA and CDR2 FQGNSA. This CDR3 region has 13 residues.

This sequence joins TRBV18 and TRBJ1-4, with D possibly TRBD1 on 6 matching bases. This CDR3 contains 16 residues. Between the trimmed V and J ends, which lost 1 base and 4 bases, there was a span of 13 bases. Germline CDR1 KGHSH, CDR2 LQKENI. The CDR3 nucleotides read TGTGCCAGCTCACCACTCGCCGGGACATTTAATGAAAAACTGTTTTTT. Translation: CASSPLAGTFNEKLFF.

This clonotype was counted only a few times. The CDR3 coding sequence is TGTGCCAGCAGTCATTTCCAGGGGTGGAATTCACCCCTCCACTTT. It specifies CASSHFQGWNSPLHF. This chain connects TRBV6-2 or TRBV6-3 to TRBJ1-6; D is perhaps TRBD1 (6 bases). Trimming shortened V by 5 bases and J by 7 bases, and 15 bases separated the two germline ends. Germline CDR1 and CDR2: MNHEY and SVGEGT. The CDR3 length is 15 residues.

In its sample, this clonotype was seen a few times. The chain carries TRBV12-3 or TRBV12-4 and TRBJ2-1; D is unclear. The CDR3 has 15 residues. V was pared by 5 bases and J by 5 bases, with 16 bases between. CDR3 residues: CASSPSRVLNNEQFF. DNA of the CDR3: TGTGCCAGCAGTCCCTCCCGGGTTTTGAACAATGAGCAGTTCTTC.

The V and J genes are TRBV7-9 and TRBJ1-2; 9 nucleotides match TRBD1. The germline V gene has CDR1 SEHNR and CDR2 FQNEAQ (reference sequence). The CDR3 is 15 amino acids. Germline trimming cut 1 base from V and 5 bases from J; bases unmatched to any gene: 5. The chain's CDR3 is CASSLVTQGAYGYTF. In nucleotides, the CDR3 is TGTGCCAGCAGCTTAGTCACACAGGGGGCGTATGGCTACACCTTC.